Listed here are 3 T cell receptor beta chains from one sample, sequenced in a study of T cells in Graves' hyperthyroidism and ophthalmopathy. Amplification of TCR beta CDR3 regions used RNA as the template. An initial round of RT-PCR targeting the TCR CDR3 relied on the HTBI primer set. MiXCR, run by TCRdb on the multiplex PCR reads, gives a single entry per CDR3 protein. This table holds hundreds of thousands of distinct CDR3 sequences, 45% found once. The material sequenced was peripheral blood or thyroid tissue (not recorded which). The origin of the receptors is an adult man with Graves' disease, either hyperthyroidism or ophthalmopathy (not recorded which).

The CDR3 protein is CASSFIAESLSYEQYF. The CDR3 DNA is TGTGCCAGCAGTTTTATTGCGGAATCCCTCTCCTACGAGCAGTACTTC. The chain joins TRBV12-3 or TRBV12-4 to TRBJ2-7, with D unclear. The germline V and J ends were trimmed by 3 bases and 0 bases, with 15 bases remaining between them. This CDR3 has 16 residues.

This clonotype was found a few times. The rearrangement joins TRBV29-1 to TRBJ1-2; D uncertain. V was pared by 6 bases and J by 5 bases, with 22 bases between. From germline, CDR1 is SQVTM and CDR2 ANQGSEA. The CDR3 has 15 residues. The CDR3 loop reads CSVKTPVRVGYGYTF. The CDR3 DNA sequence: TGCAGCGTAAAAACCCCGGTACGGGTAGGATATGGCTACACCTTC.

The chain recombines TRBV12-3 or TRBV12-4 with TRBJ1-2; D may be TRBD1 (5 bases). The CDR3 spans 12 residues. V lost 7 bases and J 7 bases, leaving 13 bases between the germline ends. CDR3 sequence: CASMGPRGGYTF. The CDR3 DNA reads TGTGCCAGCATGGGGCCCCGGGGTGGCTACACCTTC.